This T cell receptor (beta chain) originates from a study of T cell repertoires in cytomegalovirus infection. Via MiXCR, TCRdb re-called the reads, giving one row per CDR3 protein. In the table there are hundreds of thousands of distinct CDR3 sequences, roughly 30% of which are singletons. Details on this clonotype: As yet, its antigen is unknown.

Germline V gene data show CDR1 as SGHTA and CDR2 as FQGNSA. V shed 5 bases, J shed 7 bases, and the junction held 18 bases outside the gene matches. The CDR3 totals 17 residues. The chain is built from TRBV7-2 and TRBJ2-7; 9 bases agree with TRBD2. The specimen comprised cultured PBMCs, sampled from culture after CMV antigen stimulation. The receptor was isolated from a human donor in good health (CMV status not recorded). Some clones in this sample may be carry-over from other donors' samples. The CDR3 region is CASSQRPGGSGGTEQYF. The CDR3, as DNA: TGTGCCAGCAGCCAGAGACCAGGTGGGAGCGGGGGGACGGAGCAGTACTTC. The variable domain in full, with the rest retrieved from reference TRBV7-2 and TRBJ2-7, is GAGVSQSPSNKVTEKGKDVELRCDPISGHTALYWYRQSLGQGLEFLIYFQGNSAPDKSGLPSDRFSAERTGGSVSTLTIQRTQQEDSAVYLCASSQRPGGSGGTEQYFGPGTRLTVT.